This T cell receptor beta chain was identified during a study of T cell responses to AZD1222 COVID-19 vaccine. Study observations and caveats: Baseline antibody screening turned up just five to seven seropositive AZD1222 recipients. Possibly, clonal diversity was underestimated; donors were largely white British and included more females. Vaccination with two AZD1222 doses was followed by a rise in Spike-specific TCR breadth and depth.

The repertoire was sequenced with immunoSEQ multiplex PCR; TCRdb's copy has only in-frame clones and lacks some. The sample consists of more than 20,000 clones, 87% of them appearing once. This clone appeared once. Antigen unknown. Germline assignment: CDR1 GTSNPN and CDR2 SVGIG (reference sequence). CDR3 length: 13 residues. Trimming pared 3 bases from V and 8 bases from J, leaving 16 bases between. J is TRBJ1-2 and V is TRBV30; a weak D match, TRBD1 (6 bases). The source was peripheral blood, collected 28 days after the second AZD1222 dose. The sequence was collected from an adult who received the AZD1222 COVID-19 vaccine. CDR3 region: CAWSRGGDTGYTF. Written as DNA, the CDR3 is TGTGCCTGGAGCCGGGGGGGGGACACAGGCTACACCTTC.